This T cell receptor beta chain was profiled in a study of tumor-infiltrating lymphocytes in localized non-small cell lung cancer. In the study overall: Patients included smokers and never-smokers with various histologies, some sampled after neoadjuvant chemotherapy. From each patient, both tumor and uninvolved lung, non-adjacent to tumor, were sampled.

V was trimmed by 3 bases and J by 5 bases, leaving 7 bases between them. The CDR3 consists of 12 residues. A word on this clone: Its antigen remains unidentified.

TCRdb keeps only in-frame clones here, not all; method: immunoSEQ multiplex PCR. Among approximately 9,700 clones listed, approximately 76% were seen once. The study, taken as a whole, reports: TCRbeta sequencing showed higher T cell infiltration in tumors than uninvolved lung. Each assay used a separate piece of the same tissue.

The sequence came from a human donor with non-small cell lung cancer. Sequenced input: uninvolved lung tissue not adjacent to the tumor. The chain is built from TRBV23-1 and TRBJ1-2; D remains unclear. TRBV23-1 is an ORF, and what it does is uncertain. CDR3 coding DNA: TGCGCCAGCAGTCAGGGCAGGTATGGCTACACCTTC. This gives the protein CASSQGRYGYTF.